What follows are 32 T cell receptor beta chains derived from one specimen sequenced in a study of cytomegalovirus exposure and HLA in healthy donors. Primers: 60 Vbeta forward and 13 Jbeta reverse. The method was immunoSEQ multiplex PCR; TCRdb's version includes in-frame clones alone and lacks a portion of them. The profile covers fewer than 150,000 clones, with roughly 80% appearing a single time and approximately 5% taken by the ten largest. Sequenced material: PBMCs. The origin of the receptors is a woman in her twenties or thirties in good health and CMV-seropositive.

V and J are TRBV27 and TRBJ2-7, with D maybe TRBD1 (5 bases). Deletions cut 8 bases from V and 4 bases from J, with 9 bases between. The CDR3 sequence is 11 residues long. The V gene's germline CDR1 is MNHEY and CDR2 SMNVEV (reference sequence). The CDR3 DNA reads TGTGCCAGCTCCCAGGGTTACGAGCAGTACTTC. Residues: CASSQGYEQYF.

V usage is TRBV6-4 and J usage is TRBJ2-1; 8 nucleotides line up with TRBD2. CDR3 length: 15 residues. In germline, CDR1 is MRHNA, CDR2 SNTAGT. Losses at the gene ends were 3 bases for V and 5 bases for J; bases not matched to a gene: 6. CDR3 coding DNA: TGTGCCAGCAGTGAAATAGCGGGACTTGACAATGAGCAGTTCTTC. Translation: CASSEIAGLDNEQFF.

The J gene is TRBJ2-2, the V gene TRBV9, with 7 nucleotides matching TRBD2. V was clipped by 4 bases and J by 1 base; unmatched bases: 7. The CDR3 is 16 residues long. Germline V gene lookup returns CDR1 SGDLS and CDR2 YYNGEE. The CDR3 here is CASSFRDYGNTGELFF. The CDR3 coding sequence is TGTGCCAGCAGCTTTCGGGACTACGGGAACACCGGGGAGCTGTTTTTT.

This clone was found once. The chain combines TRBV4-1 with TRBJ1-1; D gene ambiguous. Germline V gives CDR1 MGHRA, CDR2 YSYEKL. The germline V and J ends were trimmed by 0 bases and 7 bases, with 9 bases remaining between them. The CDR3 consists of 13 residues. CDR3: CASSQDPVLEAFF. As DNA, the CDR3 is TGCGCCAGCAGCCAAGACCCGGTTCTTGAAGCTTTCTTT.

V and J are TRBV2 and TRBJ2-7; D is possibly TRBD1 (6 bases). Germline loops: CDR1 SNHLY, CDR2 FYNNEI. The length of the CDR3 is 20 residues. Trimming cost V 6 bases and J 4 bases, with 34 bases left between them. The CDR3 DNA follows: TGTGCCAGCAGACCGAGACAGGCGATACCTTCAGCCTTCGGGAAATACGAGCAGTACTTC. This codes for CASRPRQAIPSAFGKYEQYF. Full variable domain (missing parts from reference TRBV2 and TRBJ2-7): EPEVTQTPSHQVTQMGQEVILRCVPISNHLYFYWYRQILGQKVEFLVSFYNNEISEKSEIFDDQFSVERPDGSNFTLKIRSTKLEDSAMYFCASRPRQAIPSAFGKYEQYFGPGTRLTVT.

The chain employs TRBV30 and TRBJ1-5, with D possibly TRBD1 on 5 matching bases. The CDR3 spans 12 residues. Germline CDR1 reads GTSNPN; CDR2 reads SVGIG (reference sequence). V dropped 6 bases and J dropped 5 bases, with 11 bases sitting between them. The chain's CDR3 is CACSREDQPQHF. The DNA for the CDR3 is TGTGCCTGCTCCAGGGAGGATCAGCCCCAGCATTTT.

This clone was detected a few times. The chain uses TRBV2 and TRBJ1-5; D uncertain. V lost 5 bases and J 3 bases, leaving 2 bases between the germline ends. CDR3 size: 11 residues. The germline gives CDR1 SNHLY, CDR2 FYNNEI. The CDR3 coding sequence is TGTGCCAGCAGTCTCAATCAGCCCCAGCATTTT. It encodes CASSLNQPQHF. The variable domain in full, completed from reference TRBV2 and TRBJ1-5, reads EPEVTQTPSHQVTQMGQEVILRCVPISNHLYFYWYRQILGQKVEFLVSFYNNEISEKSEIFDDQFSVERPDGSNFTLKIRSTKLEDSAMYFCASSLNQPQHFGDGTRLSIL.

The rearrangement uses TRBV10-3 and TRBJ2-5; 9 bases line up with TRBD2. Germline loops: CDR1 ENHRY, CDR2 SYGVKD. This CDR3 has 16 residues. The V gene end was trimmed by 3 bases and the J gene end by 5 bases; junction bases not matched to a gene: 10. CDR3 residues: CAISDGIAGAGETQYF. The CDR3, as DNA: TGTGCCATCAGTGATGGGATAGCGGGGGCCGGGGAGACCCAGTACTTC.

The chain combines TRBV7-9 with TRBJ2-5, with 9 bases that match TRBD1. The V gene end was trimmed by 5 bases and the J gene end by 2 bases; junction bases not matched to a gene: 6. The length of the CDR3 is 15 residues. Germline-derived CDR1 and CDR2 are SEHNR and FQNEAQ (reference sequence). DNA for the CDR3: TGTGCCAGCAGCCACCGGGACAGGGTGCAAGAGACCCAGTACTTC. Protein product: CASSHRDRVQETQYF.

CDR3 loop: CASSETGNEKLFF. The DNA for the CDR3 is TGTGCCAGTTCCGAGACAGGGAATGAAAAACTGTTTTTT. The V gene is TRBV19, the J gene TRBJ1-4, with 7 positions matching TRBD1. V shed 8 bases and J 5 bases; nucleotides not matched to a gene: 5. Germline loops: CDR1 LNHDA, CDR2 SQIVND (reference sequence). The CDR3 is made up of 13 amino acids.

The chain couples TRBV4-2 to TRBJ1-2, with 9 bases matching TRBD1. The germline V gene has CDR1 LGHNA and CDR2 YNFKEQ. After removal of 6 bases from V and 5 bases from J, the junction contained 25 bases not matched to a gene. The length of the CDR3 is 20 residues. The CDR3 DNA reads as TGTGCCAGCAGAGTTATCCAGGGACAGGGCGGAATTTCCTATTGGTATGGCTACACCTTC. Translation gives CASRVIQGQGGISYWYGYTF.

This chain joins TRBV4-1 and TRBJ1-2, with D hard to call. The CDR3 extends over 13 amino acids. Germline-derived CDR1 and CDR2 are MGHRA and YSYEKL. Trimming took off 3 bases at V and 3 bases at J, with 8 bases between the two ends. The CDR3 region has the DNA TGCGCCAGCAGCCACCCGACTGACTATGGCTACACCTTC. This gives the protein CASSHPTDYGYTF.

Written as DNA, the CDR3 is TGTGCCACGGGGGGGGACTTGGAGACCCAGTACTTC. It translates to CATGGDLETQYF. This chain joins TRBV7-9 and TRBJ2-5; 8 nucleotides line up with TRBD2. V shed 10 bases, J shed 5 bases, and the junction held 6 bases outside the gene matches. Germline V lookup: CDR1 SEHNR, CDR2 FQNEAQ (reference sequence). This CDR3 contains 12 residues.

This chain links TRBV15 with TRBJ2-2, with a weak D call TRBD2 (5 bases). Trimming left V 0 bases short and J 0 bases short, with 11 bases between. Germline CDR1 and CDR2: LNHNV and YYDKDF (reference sequence). The CDR3 runs 17 residues. CDR3 amino acids: CATSRDLGSANTGELFF. CDR3 sequence (DNA): TGTGCCACCAGCAGAGATTTAGGGAGCGCGAACACCGGGGAGCTGTTTTTT. The entire variable domain, with the rest obtained from reference TRBV15 and TRBJ2-2, is as follows: DAMVIQNPRYQVTQFGKPVTLSCSQTLNHNVMYWYQQKSSQAPKLLFHYYDKDFNNEADTPDNFQSRRPNTSFCFLDIRSPGLGDTAMYLCATSRDLGSANTGELFFGEGSRLTVL.

This clone was detected once. This chain connects TRBV6-5 to TRBJ1-1; possible D gene TRBD1, 5 bases. Germline lookup yields CDR1 MNHEY and CDR2 SVGAGI. Trimming took 0 bases from V and 5 from J, leaving 16 bases between them. CDR3 length: 16 amino acids. This CDR3 reads CASSYSILRVMTEAFF. In DNA, the CDR3 is TGTGCCAGCAGTTACTCGATCCTCAGGGTAATGACTGAAGCTTTCTTT.

This chain connects TRBV6-1 to TRBJ1-6; D remains unclear. From germline, CDR1 is MNHNS and CDR2 SASEGT. This CDR3 has 16 amino acids. V lost 3 bases to trimming and J lost 3 bases, with 12 bases between them. CDR3 residues: CASSESGTFYNSPLHF. CDR3 in DNA: TGTGCCAGCAGTGAGAGCGGAACCTTCTATAATTCACCCCTCCACTTT.

The table lists this clone with a few counts. Germline is not matched at one junction end, which may reflect a read error. The chain has TRBV7-9 and TRBJ1-2, with a tentative D call TRBD1 (5 bases). The CDR3 runs to 13 residues. CDR1 and CDR2 from the germline V gene are SEHNR and FQNEAQ (reference sequence). The CDR3 bases are TGTTCCAGCAGCGGGGACTTGGTATATGGCTACACCTTC. Translating it yields CSSSGDLVYGYTF.

The chain is built from TRBV27 and TRBJ2-5, with D tentatively TRBD1 (6 bases). The CDR3 runs 14 residues. The germline V gene encodes CDR1 MNHEY and CDR2 SMNVEV (reference sequence). The V gene lost 8 bases and the J gene lost 2 bases, with 15 bases spanning the gap. DNA of the CDR3: TGTGCCAGCCGTAGAGTCGGGACACAAGAGACCCAGTACTTC. Its protein is CASRRVGTQETQYF.

This chain uses TRBV2 with TRBJ1-1, with D perhaps TRBD1 (5 bases). V shed 3 bases and J shed 2 bases, with 19 bases lying between them. The length of the CDR3 is 17 residues. Germline CDR1 SNHLY, CDR2 FYNNEI. The CDR3 coding sequence is TGTGCCAGCAGTGAGAGCCAGGGTTACCCTTTAAACACTGAAGCTTTCTTT. The encoded protein is CASSESQGYPLNTEAFF.

V usage is TRBV10-3 and J usage is TRBJ2-3; D uncertain. The CDR3 runs to 14 residues. Trimming removed 5 bases from V and 3 bases from J, with 12 bases in between. In germline, CDR1 is ENHRY, CDR2 SYGVKD. The CDR3 DNA is TGTGCCATCAGTAACCCGGCGACTACAGATACGCAGTATTTT. Its translation: CAISNPATTDTQYF.

About this clone: Other DNA sequences within the sample encode an identical CDR3. The chain uses TRBV7-9 and TRBJ2-7; 8 positions match TRBD1. Germline trimming cut 2 bases from V and 5 bases from J; bases unmatched to any gene: 5. Per germline, CDR1 SEHNR and CDR2 FQNEAQ (reference sequence). CDR3 length equals 14 residues. The CDR3 loop is CASSLRQGSHEQYF. In nucleotides, the CDR3 is TGTGCCAGCAGCTTAAGACAGGGGTCTCACGAGCAGTACTTC.

This sequence joins TRBV5-1 and TRBJ1-1; 8 bases are a match to TRBD1. The CDR3 has 14 residues. CDR1 is SGHRS and CDR2 is YFSETQ in the germline V gene. Germline trimming cut 4 bases from V and 2 bases from J; bases unmatched to any gene: 4. CDR3 sequence reads: CASSGQGPNTEAFF. The CDR3 DNA follows: TGCGCCAGCAGCGGACAGGGTCCCAACACTGAAGCTTTCTTT.

The chain combines TRBV7-3 with TRBJ1-1, with 8 positions matching TRBD1. In germline, CDR1 is SGHTA, CDR2 FQGTGA. The CDR3 has 12 residues. The V and J ends lost 4 bases and 9 bases, in that order; junction bases with no gene match: 4. The DNA of the CDR3 is TGTGCCAGCAGCTCTAGGACAGGGCAAGCTTTCTTT. Translating gives CASSSRTGQAFF. The variable domain in full, completed from reference TRBV7-3 and TRBJ1-1, reads GAGVSQTPSNKVTEKGKYVELRCDPISGHTALYWYRQSLGQGPEFLIYFQGTGAADDSGLPNDRFFAVRPEGSVSTLKIQRTERGDSAVYLCASSSRTGQAFFGQGTRLTVV.

This chain links TRBV9 with TRBJ2-7; 8 bases map to TRBD2. The CDR3 consists of 15 residues. The ends lost 2 bases at V and 0 bases at J; junction bases unmatched: 4. Looked up from germline, CDR1 is SGDLS and CDR2 is YYNGEE. The CDR3 DNA is TGTGCCAGCAGCGTGAGCGGGGGTTCCTCCTACGAGCAGTACTTC. It yields the protein CASSVSGGSSYEQYF.

Notes on this clone: The sample carries other DNA sequences with the same CDR3. The chain joins TRBV6-5 to TRBJ2-7; 7 bases agree with TRBD1. Germline V CDR1 and CDR2: MNHEY, SVGAGI. The CDR3 has 13 amino acids. The V segment lost 5 bases and the J segment 3 bases; nucleotides outside the gene matches: 4. The CDR3 protein is CASSAGTVYEQYF. CDR3 bases: TGTGCCAGCAGTGCTGGGACAGTCTACGAGCAGTACTTC.

This clone was detected only once. The chain uses TRBV29-1 and TRBJ2-2; D gene unclear. V was shortened by 6 bases and J by 6 bases, with 14 bases between the two germline ends. From germline, CDR1 is SQVTM and CDR2 ANQGSEA. CDR3 length: 13 residues. CDR3 sequence reads: CSVSWSSSGELFF. DNA for the CDR3: TGCAGCGTCTCTTGGAGTAGTTCCGGGGAGCTGTTTTTT.

The chain recombines TRBV5-1 with TRBJ1-3; D call uncertain. CDR3 length: 14 residues. Germline V gene sequence: CDR1 SGHRS, CDR2 YFSETQ. V lost 1 base and J 4 bases, leaving 9 bases between the germline ends. DNA for the CDR3: TGCGCCAGCAGCTTGACGGGTTCGGGAAACACCATATATTTT. Translation: CASSLTGSGNTIYF.

V usage is TRBV25-1 and J usage is TRBJ2-1; possibly TRBD2 for D (5 bases). CDR1 and CDR2 from the germline V gene are MGHDK and SYGVNS. This CDR3 has 15 amino acids. V was shortened by 1 base and J by 6 bases, with 13 bases between the two germline ends. The CDR3 protein is CASSELWRGSNEQFF. Here the CDR3 DNA reads TGTGCCAGCAGTGAATTGTGGCGAGGGAGCAATGAGCAGTTCTTC.

The chain carries TRBV19 and TRBJ1-5; the D gene is possibly TRBD1 (6 bases). V was cut by 5 bases and J by 3 bases, with 14 bases left in between. CDR1 is LNHDA, CDR2 SQIVND, per germline (reference sequence). The CDR3 totals 15 residues. DNA for the CDR3: TGTGCCAGTAGTCTAACAGGGATTATCAATCAGCCCCAGCATTTT. It specifies CASSLTGIINQPQHF.

The chain is built from TRBV19 and TRBJ1-2; 11 bases are shared with TRBD1. The CDR3 consists of 14 residues. V lost 3 bases, J lost 7 bases, and 4 bases stayed unmatched. From germline, CDR1 is LNHDA and CDR2 SQIVND (reference sequence). The CDR3 region is CASSIGQGAAGYTF. The CDR3 region has the DNA TGTGCCAGTAGTATCGGACAGGGGGCCGCTGGCTACACCTTC.

This clone is a singleton in its sample. The rearrangement uses TRBV7-6 and TRBJ2-1; 10 nucleotides align to TRBD2. Germline V gene data show CDR1 as SGHVS and CDR2 as FNYEAQ. Trimming removed 2 bases from V and 8 bases from J; junction bases left unmatched: 9. The length of the CDR3 is 16 residues. CDR3 nucleotide sequence: TGTGCCAGCAGCTTACGGAGCGGGGGGGCCGTGGATGAGCAGTTCTTC. It specifies CASSLRSGGAVDEQFF.

CDR3 sequence: CASSQTGGYEQYF. The CDR3 region has the DNA TGCGCCAGCAGCCAGACAGGGGGCTACGAGCAGTACTTC. The chain couples TRBV4-1 to TRBJ2-7, with 9 bases matching TRBD1. Unmatched junction bases numbered 0, after V lost 3 bases and J lost 3 bases. The germline gives CDR1 MGHRA, CDR2 YSYEKL. The CDR3 totals 13 residues.